The 20 T cell receptor beta chains below all came from one sample that was sequenced in a study of blood T cell repertoires in COVID-19. The repertoire was sequenced with immunoSEQ multiplex PCR; TCRdb's copy has only in-frame clones and lacks some. The sample includes roughly 150,000 clones, 81% of them seen just once. Sequencing used PBMCs or T cells enriched from blood (not recorded which). The receptors shown here come from a woman aged 40 to 50 with acute COVID-19.

This clone has only one observation. The rearrangement joins TRBV7-2 to TRBJ2-4; D call uncertain. Trimming left V 4 bases short and J 2 bases short, with 9 bases between. Germline V CDR1 and CDR2: SGHTA, FQGNSA. This CDR3 spans 14 amino acids. The CDR3 region is CASSSLGTKNIQYF. The CDR3 nucleotides read TGTGCCAGCAGCTCCCTAGGAACCAAAAACATTCAGTACTTC.

The chain links TRBV19 to TRBJ1-1, with TRBD1 matching 9 bases. V lost 0 bases, J lost 3 bases, and 8 bases stayed unmatched. The V gene's germline CDR1 is LNHDA and CDR2 SQIVND (reference sequence). The CDR3 length is 17 residues. CDR3 bases: TGTGCCAGTAGTATAGACACGGGACAGGGTGGCCACACTGAAGCTTTCTTT. Its protein product is CASSIDTGQGGHTEAFF.

The genes are TRBV11-3 and TRBJ2-1; 7 bases align to TRBD2. From germline, CDR1 is SGHNT and CDR2 YENEEA. The CDR3 extends over 14 amino acids. V was clipped by 3 bases and J by 10 bases; unmatched bases: 9. The CDR3 nucleotides are TGTGCCAGCAGCTTTCTGGCGGGAGACGGCGAGCAGTTCTTC. Its protein product is CASSFLAGDGEQFF.

This clone was observed a single time. The chain links TRBV14 to TRBJ2-1; tentative D call: TRBD2 (6 bases). Trimming took 4 bases from V and 9 from J, leaving 13 bases between them. CDR1 SGHDN and CDR2 FVKESK come from the germline V gene. The CDR3 extends over 13 amino acids. CDR3 protein: CASSPWREGEQFF. In DNA, the CDR3 is TGTGCCAGCAGCCCTTGGCGGGAAGGTGAGCAGTTCTTC.

The rearrangement joins TRBV5-5 to TRBJ2-7; D gene unclear. The V end was cut by 0 bases, the J end by 7 bases, with 14 bases between. The germline V gene has CDR1 SGHKS and CDR2 YYEKEE (reference sequence). The CDR3 has 14 residues. The CDR3 reads CASSLALGRGEQYV. The DNA of the CDR3 is TGTGCCAGCAGCTTGGCCTTGGGTAGAGGAGAGCAGTACGTC.

This clone was observed a few times. The chain combines TRBV9 with TRBJ2-2; maybe TRBD1 (5 bases). V lost 6 bases to trimming and J lost 6 bases, with 12 bases between them. The V gene's germline CDR1 is SGDLS and CDR2 YYNGEE. CDR3 size: 13 residues. CDR3 amino acids: CASNAGSPGELFF. The CDR3 bases are TGTGCCAGCAATGCAGGGTCGCCCGGGGAGCTGTTTTTT.

The chain joins TRBV6-5 to TRBJ2-1, with D perhaps TRBD1 (5 bases). This CDR3 contains 15 residues. Germline CDR1 and CDR2: MNHEY and SVGAGI. V was shortened by 3 bases and J by 6 bases, with 15 bases between the two germline ends. The CDR3 bases are TGTGCCAGCAGTTATGACCCAATCGACAGCAATGAGCAGTTCTTC. This codes for CASSYDPIDSNEQFF.

The gene calls are TRBV4-2 and TRBJ1-6, with 7 bases that match TRBD1. The trim removed 3 bases at V and 5 bases at J, leaving 4 bases unmatched. The CDR3 contains 15 residues. In germline, CDR1 is LGHNA, CDR2 YNFKEQ. The CDR3 DNA sequence: TGTGCCAGCAGCCACGTGGGGACAGATAATTCACCCCTCCACTTT. This sequence encodes CASSHVGTDNSPLHF.

The V and J genes are TRBV9 and TRBJ2-3; a possible D gene is TRBD1 (6 bases). Looked up from germline, CDR1 is SGDLS and CDR2 is YYNGEE. Trimming took 0 bases from V and 3 from J, leaving 11 bases between them. This CDR3 is built from 15 residues. The CDR3 sequence: CASSVDLRGTDTQYF. The CDR3, as DNA: TGTGCCAGCAGCGTAGATTTGAGGGGGACAGATACGCAGTATTTT.

The rearrangement links TRBV5-4 to TRBJ2-3; 11 bases match TRBD2. The trim removed 0 bases at V and 3 bases at J, leaving 3 bases unmatched. Germline V gene data show CDR1 as SGHNT and CDR2 as YYREEE (reference sequence). The CDR3 runs 16 residues. CDR3 in amino acids: CASSLGLAGFTDTQYF. CDR3 bases: TGTGCCAGCAGCTTGGGACTAGCGGGATTTACAGATACGCAGTATTTT. The full variable domain, rest sourced from reference TRBV5-4 and TRBJ2-3, is ETGVTQSPTHLIKTRGQQVTLRCSSQSGHNTVSWYQQALGQGPQFIFQYYREEENGRGNFPPRFSGLQFPNYSSELNVNALELDDSALYLCASSLGLAGFTDTQYFGPGTRLTVL.

The chain employs TRBV25-1 and TRBJ2-5; 7 nucleotides line up with TRBD1. Looked up from germline, CDR1 is MGHDK and CDR2 is SYGVNS. The CDR3 spans 14 residues. V shed 6 bases, J shed 5 bases, and the junction held 9 bases outside the gene matches. The CDR3 sequence is CASRDTGAGETQYF. CDR3 DNA sequence: TGTGCCAGCAGGGACACAGGGGCCGGGGAGACCCAGTACTTC.

The chain's CDR3 is CASTKSGRSTDTQYF. For the CDR3, the DNA is TGTGCCAGCACCAAGAGCGGGAGGTCCACAGATACGCAGTATTTT. This chain joins TRBV5-4 and TRBJ2-3; 9 nucleotides line up with TRBD2. Germline CDR1 SGHNT, CDR2 YYREEE (reference sequence). With 6 bases clipped from V and 2 bases from J, the junction kept 7 bases outside the gene matches. This CDR3 spans 15 amino acids.

This chain links TRBV14 with TRBJ2-5; maybe TRBD2 (5 bases). Germline CDR1 SGHDN, CDR2 FVKESK. V gave up 4 bases and J gave up 3 bases, with 9 bases separating them. The CDR3 totals 13 residues. CDR3 region: CASSRGLEETQYF. CDR3 coding DNA: TGTGCCAGCAGCCGCGGACTTGAAGAGACCCAGTACTTC.

This rearrangement joins TRBV28 to TRBJ2-5; a possible D gene is TRBD1 (6 bases). This CDR3 has 14 amino acids. CDR1 and CDR2 (germline): MDHEN, SYDVKM. V lost 4 bases and J 5 bases, leaving 14 bases between the germline ends. The CDR3 region has the DNA TGTGCCAGCAGTTCGTCTGGGGGCTTTGAGACCCAGTACTTC. Amino acid sequence: CASSSSGGFETQYF.

In its sample, this clone was seen once. This chain joins TRBV7-9 and TRBJ1-2; tentatively, D is TRBD1 (6 bases). This CDR3 comprises 14 residues. The germline V gene has CDR1 SEHNR and CDR2 FQNEAQ (reference sequence). V lost 5 bases to trimming and J lost 6 bases, with 16 bases between them. The DNA for the CDR3 is TGTGCCAGCAGCATTAACCGGAACAGGGATGGCTACACCTTC. It encodes CASSINRNRDGYTF.

V gene TRBV4-1 combines with J gene TRBJ1-5, with D tentatively TRBD1 (6 bases). CDR1 is MGHRA and CDR2 is YSYEKL in the germline V gene. The CDR3 loop spans 15 amino acids. With 4 bases removed from V and 5 bases from J, the gap between germline ends came to 15 bases. In DNA form, the CDR3 reads TGCGCCAGCAGCCTTTCGGCGGACAGAGATCAGCCCCAGCATTTT. It yields the protein CASSLSADRDQPQHF.

The chain combines TRBV27 with TRBJ1-1, with a weak D call TRBD1 (6 bases). Trimming took off 6 bases at V and 7 bases at J, with 21 bases between the two ends. Germline CDR1 reads MNHEY; CDR2 reads SMNVEV (reference sequence). The length of the CDR3 is 15 residues. The CDR3 protein is CASRSTGRGRSEAFF. The CDR3, as DNA: TGTGCCAGCAGGTCAACGGGCAGGGGCAGGAGTGAAGCTTTCTTT.

The chain has TRBV5-6 and TRBJ2-7; 7 bases are shared with TRBD2. From germline, CDR1 is SGHDT and CDR2 YYEEEE. This CDR3 comprises 16 residues. The V segment lost 1 base and the J segment 1 base; nucleotides outside the gene matches: 8. CDR3 bases: TGTGCCAGCAGCTTGACGACTAGCCTTTTTTCCTACGAGCAGTACTTC. Translation gives CASSLTTSLFSYEQYF.

V and J are TRBV7-8 and TRBJ2-2, with D possibly being TRBD2 (6 bases). Germline V gene lookup returns CDR1 SGHVS and CDR2 FQNEAQ. There are 16 residues in the CDR3. Trimming took off 4 bases at V and 4 bases at J, with 16 bases between the two ends. The CDR3 reads CASSSPRGGPTGELFF. The CDR3, as DNA: TGTGCCAGCAGCTCGCCGAGAGGAGGGCCCACCGGGGAGCTGTTTTTT.

The CDR3 bases are TGTGCCTGGAGTGTTGTCCCAACGCAGTATTTT. Encoded protein: CAWSVVPTQYF. The J gene is TRBJ2-3, the V gene TRBV30; D not certain. The V end was cut by 0 bases, the J end by 9 bases, with 7 bases between. Per the germline V gene, CDR1 is GTSNPN and CDR2 is SVGIG (reference sequence). The CDR3 sequence is 11 residues long.